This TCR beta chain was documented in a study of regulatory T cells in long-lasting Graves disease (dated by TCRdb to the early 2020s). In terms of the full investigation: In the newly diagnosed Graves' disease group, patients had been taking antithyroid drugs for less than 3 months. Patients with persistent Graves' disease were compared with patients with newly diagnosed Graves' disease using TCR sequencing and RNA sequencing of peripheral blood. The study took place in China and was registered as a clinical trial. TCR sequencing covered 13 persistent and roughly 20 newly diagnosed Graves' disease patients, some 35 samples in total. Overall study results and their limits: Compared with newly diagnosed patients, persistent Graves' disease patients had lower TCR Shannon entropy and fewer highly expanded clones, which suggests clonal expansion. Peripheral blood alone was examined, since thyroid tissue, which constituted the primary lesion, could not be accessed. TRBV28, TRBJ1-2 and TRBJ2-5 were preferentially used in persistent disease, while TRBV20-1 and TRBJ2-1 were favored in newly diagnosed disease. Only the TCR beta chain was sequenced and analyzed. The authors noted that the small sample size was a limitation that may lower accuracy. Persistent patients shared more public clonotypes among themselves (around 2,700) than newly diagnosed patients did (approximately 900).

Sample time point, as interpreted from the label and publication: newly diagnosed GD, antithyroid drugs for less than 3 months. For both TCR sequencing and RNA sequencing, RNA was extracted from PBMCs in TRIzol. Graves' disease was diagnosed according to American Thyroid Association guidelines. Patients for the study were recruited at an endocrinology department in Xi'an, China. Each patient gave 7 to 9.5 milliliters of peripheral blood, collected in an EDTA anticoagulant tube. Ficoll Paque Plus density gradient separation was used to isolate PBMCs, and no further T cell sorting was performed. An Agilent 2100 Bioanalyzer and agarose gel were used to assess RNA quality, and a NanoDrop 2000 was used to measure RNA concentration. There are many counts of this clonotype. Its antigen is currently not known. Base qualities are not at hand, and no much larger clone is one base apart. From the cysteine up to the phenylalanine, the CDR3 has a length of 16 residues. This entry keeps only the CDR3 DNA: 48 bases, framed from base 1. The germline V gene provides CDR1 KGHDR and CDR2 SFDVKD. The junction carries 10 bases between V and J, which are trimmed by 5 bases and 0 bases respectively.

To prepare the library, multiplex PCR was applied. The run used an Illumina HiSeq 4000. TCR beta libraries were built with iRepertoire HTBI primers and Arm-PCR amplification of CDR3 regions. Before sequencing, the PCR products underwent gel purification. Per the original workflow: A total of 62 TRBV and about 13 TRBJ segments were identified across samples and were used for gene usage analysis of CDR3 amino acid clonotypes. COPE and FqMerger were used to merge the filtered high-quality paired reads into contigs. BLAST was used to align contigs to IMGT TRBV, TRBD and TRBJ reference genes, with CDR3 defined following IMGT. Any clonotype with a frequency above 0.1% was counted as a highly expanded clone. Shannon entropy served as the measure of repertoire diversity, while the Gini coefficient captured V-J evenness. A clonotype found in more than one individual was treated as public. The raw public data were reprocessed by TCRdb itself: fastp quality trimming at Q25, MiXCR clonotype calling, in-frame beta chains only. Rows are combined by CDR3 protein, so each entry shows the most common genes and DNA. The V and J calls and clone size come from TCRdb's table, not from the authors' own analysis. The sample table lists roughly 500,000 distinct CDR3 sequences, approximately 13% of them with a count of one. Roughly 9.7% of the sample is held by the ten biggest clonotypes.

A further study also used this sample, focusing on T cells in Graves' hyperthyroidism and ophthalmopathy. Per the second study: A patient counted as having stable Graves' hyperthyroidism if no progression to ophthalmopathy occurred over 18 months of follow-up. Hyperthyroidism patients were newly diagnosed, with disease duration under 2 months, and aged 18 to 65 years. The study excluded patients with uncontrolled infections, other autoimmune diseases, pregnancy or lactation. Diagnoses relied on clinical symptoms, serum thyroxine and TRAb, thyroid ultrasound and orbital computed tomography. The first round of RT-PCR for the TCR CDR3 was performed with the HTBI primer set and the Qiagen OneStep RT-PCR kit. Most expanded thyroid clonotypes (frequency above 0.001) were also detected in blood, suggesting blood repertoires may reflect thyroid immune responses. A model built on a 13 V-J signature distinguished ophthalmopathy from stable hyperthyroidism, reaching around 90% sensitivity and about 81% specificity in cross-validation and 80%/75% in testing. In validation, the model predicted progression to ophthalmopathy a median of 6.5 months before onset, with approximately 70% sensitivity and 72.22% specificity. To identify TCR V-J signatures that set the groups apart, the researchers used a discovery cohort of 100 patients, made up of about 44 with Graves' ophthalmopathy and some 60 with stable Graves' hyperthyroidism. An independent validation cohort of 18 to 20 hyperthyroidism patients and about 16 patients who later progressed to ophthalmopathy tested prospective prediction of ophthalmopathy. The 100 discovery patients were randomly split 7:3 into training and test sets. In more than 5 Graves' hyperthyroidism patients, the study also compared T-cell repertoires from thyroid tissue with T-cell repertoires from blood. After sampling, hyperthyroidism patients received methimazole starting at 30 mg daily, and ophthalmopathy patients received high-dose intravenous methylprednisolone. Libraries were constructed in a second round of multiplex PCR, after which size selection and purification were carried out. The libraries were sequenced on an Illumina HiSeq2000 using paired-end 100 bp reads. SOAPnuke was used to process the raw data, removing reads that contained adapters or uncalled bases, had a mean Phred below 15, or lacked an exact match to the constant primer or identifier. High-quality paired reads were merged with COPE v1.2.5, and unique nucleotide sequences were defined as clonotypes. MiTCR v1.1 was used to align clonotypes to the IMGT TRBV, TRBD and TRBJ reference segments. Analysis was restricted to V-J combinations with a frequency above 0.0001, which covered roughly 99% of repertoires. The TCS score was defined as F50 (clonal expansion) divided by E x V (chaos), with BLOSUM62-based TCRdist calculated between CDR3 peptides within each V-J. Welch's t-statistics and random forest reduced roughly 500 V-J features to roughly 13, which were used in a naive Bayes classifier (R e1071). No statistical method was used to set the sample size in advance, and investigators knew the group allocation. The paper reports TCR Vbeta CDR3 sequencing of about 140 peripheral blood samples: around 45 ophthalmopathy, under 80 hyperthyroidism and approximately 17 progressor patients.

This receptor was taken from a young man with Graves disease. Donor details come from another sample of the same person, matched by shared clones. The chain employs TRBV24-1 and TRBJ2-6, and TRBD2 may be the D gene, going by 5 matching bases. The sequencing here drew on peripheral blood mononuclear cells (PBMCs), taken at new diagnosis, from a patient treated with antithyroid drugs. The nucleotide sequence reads TGTGCCACCAGTGGAGGAGGTTTCTCTGGGGCCAACGTCCTGACTTTC. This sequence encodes CATSGGGFSGANVLTF.